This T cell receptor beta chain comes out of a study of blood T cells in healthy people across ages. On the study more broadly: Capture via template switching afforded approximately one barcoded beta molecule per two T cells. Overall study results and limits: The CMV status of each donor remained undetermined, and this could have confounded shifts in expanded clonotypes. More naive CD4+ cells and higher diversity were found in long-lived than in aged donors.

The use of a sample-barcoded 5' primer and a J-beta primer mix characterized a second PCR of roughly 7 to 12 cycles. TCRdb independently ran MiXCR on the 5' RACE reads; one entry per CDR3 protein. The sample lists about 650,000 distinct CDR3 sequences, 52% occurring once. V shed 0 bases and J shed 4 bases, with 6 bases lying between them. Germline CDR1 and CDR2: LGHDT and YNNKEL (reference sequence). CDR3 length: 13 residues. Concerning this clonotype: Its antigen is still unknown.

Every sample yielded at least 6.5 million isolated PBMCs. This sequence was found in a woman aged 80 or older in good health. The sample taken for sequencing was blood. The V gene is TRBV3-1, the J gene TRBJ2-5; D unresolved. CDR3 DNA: TGTGCCAGCAGCCAAGAACTTACAGAGACCCAGTACTTC. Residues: CASSQELTETQYF.